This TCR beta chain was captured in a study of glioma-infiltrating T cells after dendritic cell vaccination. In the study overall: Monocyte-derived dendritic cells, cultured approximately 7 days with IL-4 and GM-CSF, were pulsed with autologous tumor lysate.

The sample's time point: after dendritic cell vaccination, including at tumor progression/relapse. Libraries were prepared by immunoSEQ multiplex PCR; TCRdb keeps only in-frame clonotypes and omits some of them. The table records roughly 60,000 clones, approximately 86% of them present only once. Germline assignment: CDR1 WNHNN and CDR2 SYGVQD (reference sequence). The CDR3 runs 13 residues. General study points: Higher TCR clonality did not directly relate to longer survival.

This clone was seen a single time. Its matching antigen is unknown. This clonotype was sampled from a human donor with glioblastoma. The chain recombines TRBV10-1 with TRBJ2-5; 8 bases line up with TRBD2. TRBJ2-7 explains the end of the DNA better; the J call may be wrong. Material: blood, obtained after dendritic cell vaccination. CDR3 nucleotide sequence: TGCGCCAGCAGTGGCGCGGGAGGTTCCGAGCAGTACTTC. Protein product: CASSGAGGSEQYF.